These 6 T cell receptor beta chains were all obtained from the same sample, sequenced in a study of siplizumab effects on memory and regulatory T cells. Here immunoSEQ multiplex PCR was the method, and the copy in TCRdb shows in-frame clones only, minus some. The sample shows approximately 82,000 clones, roughly 87% of them seen only once. The material sequenced was Tregs sorted from blood. Every receptor here comes from a human donor in good health.

V gene TRBV5-1 combines with J gene TRBJ2-5; maybe TRBD1 (6 bases). TRBJ2-7 matches the DNA end more closely, so the J call is doubtful. CDR1 and CDR2 from the germline V gene are SGHRS and YFSETQ. The length of the CDR3 is 13 residues. CDR3 sequence reads: CASSSDRGYEQYF. The CDR3 DNA sequence: TGCGCCAGCAGCTCGGACAGAGGCTACGAGCAGTACTTC.

The CDR3 DNA is TGTGCCAGCAGCTTTGGCAGCGTCGGAGGGAACACTGAAGCTTTCTTT. This gives the protein CASSFGSVGGNTEAFF. The V gene is TRBV5-6, the J gene TRBJ1-1; D is uncertain. The CDR3 covers 16 residues. Germline-derived CDR1 and CDR2 are SGHDT and YYEEEE. V lost 2 bases and J lost 1, with 15 bases in between.

About this clone itself: This sample includes further DNA sequences coding for the same CDR3. The V and J genes are TRBV5-1 and TRBJ1-1; perhaps TRBD1 as D (6 bases). This CDR3 region has 14 residues. The V end lost 4 bases, the J end lost 0 bases, and 10 bases lay between the germline ends. The V gene's germline CDR1 is SGHRS and CDR2 YFSETQ. The CDR3 protein is CASSLTGLNTEAFF. In DNA form, the CDR3 reads TGCGCCAGCAGCCTAACAGGGCTGAACACTGAAGCTTTCTTT.

The chain has TRBV27 and TRBJ2-1; 7 nucleotides line up with TRBD2. CDR1 is MNHEY and CDR2 is SMNVEV in the germline V gene (reference sequence). This CDR3 is built from 15 residues. V lost 0 bases, J lost 9 bases, and 8 bases stayed unmatched. The CDR3 sequence: CASSLSLGAGSEQFF. For the CDR3, the DNA is TGTGCCAGCAGTTTATCGCTCGGAGCGGGGAGTGAGCAGTTCTTC.

The chain combines TRBV30 with TRBJ2-5; D gene ambiguous. Trimming left V 1 base short and J 7 bases short, with 7 bases between. CDR1 GTSNPN and CDR2 SVGIG come from the germline V gene (reference sequence). The CDR3 consists of 11 residues. The CDR3 DNA sequence: TGTGCCTGGAGTGACACCCCGACCCAGTACTTC. This gives the protein CAWSDTPTQYF.

This chain joins TRBV5-8 and TRBJ1-5; D not resolved. The CDR3 covers 13 residues. V was pared by 2 bases and J by 4 bases, with 7 bases between. Germline V gene data show CDR1 as SGHTS and CDR2 as YDEGEE. The CDR3 DNA is TGTGCCAGCAGCTTTTGGGGAAATCAGCCCCAGCATTTT. Translation: CASSFWGNQPQHF.